The 10 T cell receptor beta chains listed next were all sequenced from one sample in a study of tumor-infiltrating lymphocytes in primary liver carcinoma. With a constant-region primer, TCR beta cDNA was made from about 0.5 ug of total RNA. ARM-PCR, slightly modified, supplied the TCR beta libraries through three nested multiplex PCR rounds. TRBV1-TRBV30 forward primers paired with a C-beta reverse primer were used in the first two PCR rounds, which ran 9 to 10 cycles each. MiXCR, run by TCRdb on the multiplex PCR reads, gives a single entry per CDR3 protein. The sample lists about 23,000 distinct CDR3 sequences, roughly three quarters occurring once. Bulk tissue was left unsorted, and RNA and DNA were co-extracted from approximately 20-30 mg of it. Sequencing was performed on liver tumor tissue from sampling region 5. Subset of the sample: tumor region T5, tumor centre. These receptors were taken from a woman aged 25 to 45 with primary liver carcinoma and hepatitis B virus infection.

The chain links TRBV6-6 to TRBJ2-3; D remains unclear. Deletions cut 2 bases from V and 8 bases from J, with 23 bases between. This CDR3 has 17 amino acids. Per the germline V gene, CDR1 is MNHNY and CDR2 is SVGAGI (reference sequence). CDR3 loop: CASSYQTGPRRTSTQYF. The CDR3 region has the DNA TGTGCCAGCAGTTACCAGACTGGACCTCGACGCACAAGTACGCAGTATTTT.

Remarks on this clonotype: Since the CDR3 does not end with the conserved phenylalanine or tryptophan, this likely comes from a read error. No DNA is shown, since the ends of the CDR3 on it are uncertain; the CDR3 is the one TCRdb lists. The rearrangement uses TRBV28 and TRBJ2-1; the D call of TRBD2 is as the table states it, not checked on the DNA. The CDR3 region is 16 residues in length, termini included. The germline CDR1 and CDR2 sequences are MDHEN and SYDVKM. The chain's CDR3 is CASSPMSGPSYNEKFS.

The gene calls are TRBV7-8 and TRBJ2-6, with D perhaps TRBD2 (5 bases). The CDR3 totals 18 residues. V lost 6 bases, J lost 0 bases, and 18 bases lay in between. The germline gives CDR1 SGHVS, CDR2 FQNEAQ. CDR3 amino acids: CASSLLGMDFSGANVLTF. In DNA, the CDR3 is TGTGCCAGCAGTTTATTAGGGATGGACTTCTCTGGGGCCAACGTCCTGACTTTC.

The gene calls are TRBV4-3 and TRBJ2-3, with 8 positions matching TRBD2. CDR1 LGHNA and CDR2 YSLEER come from the germline V gene. This CDR3 has 16 amino acids. The CDR3, as DNA: TGCGGCGGCAGCCAAGGTTTTGCGGGAGGCAGGCATACGCAGTATTTT. Protein sequence: CGGSQGFAGGRHTQYF.

A note on this clonotype: The junction departs from the called germline gene at one end, perhaps through a read error. This chain joins TRBV11-2 and TRBJ1-4; a possible D gene is TRBD1 (5 bases). The CDR3 contains 12 residues. The V gene's germline CDR1 is SGHAT and CDR2 FQNNGV. The chain's CDR3 is CASSPWRGKLFF. The CDR3 DNA follows: TGTGCTAGCAGCCCTTGGAGGGGAAAACTGTTTTTT.

This clonotype is classed as medium-sized. V is TRBV6-1 and J is TRBJ2-7, with TRBD2 matching over 9 bases. The CDR3 is 13 residues long. Germline V lookup: CDR1 MNHNS, CDR2 SASEGT. The J segment lost 4 bases and the V segment lost 6 bases, leaving 4 bases of the junction unmatched. The CDR3 DNA is TGTGCCAGCAGCCAGCGGGAGGTGTACGAGCAGTACTTC. Translation: CASSQREVYEQYF.

Turning to this clonotype: The junction and the germline gene differ at one end; a read error may be behind it. The V call is TRBV4-3, the J call TRBJ1-2; the D gene is possibly TRBD1 (5 bases). CDR1 and CDR2 (germline): LGHNA, YSLEER. This CDR3 is built from 20 residues. CDR3 region: CASSRGEGRGRTSTNYGYAF. Written as DNA, the CDR3 is TGCGCCAGCAGCCGAGGCGAAGGAAGGGGCAGGACCTCTACTAACTATGGCTACGCCTTC.

Turning to this clonotype: A read error may produce the germline difference seen at one junction end. J is TRBJ2-5 and V is TRBV5-5, with D tentatively TRBD1 (5 bases). Germline loops: CDR1 SGHKS, CDR2 YYEKEE (reference sequence). This CDR3 has 14 amino acids. CDR3 coding DNA: TGTGCCAGCAGCTTGGCAGGACAATTGGAGTCCCAATACTTC. Its translation is CASSLAGQLESQYF.

About this clonotype itself: An end of the junction differs from the germline gene, which may be a read error. The chain combines TRBV6-2 or TRBV6-3 with TRBJ1-2, with D hard to call. CDR1 is MNHEY and CDR2 is SVGEGT in the germline V gene. The length of the CDR3 is 13 residues. In DNA form, the CDR3 reads TGTGCAAGCAGTCCTTACGATATTGGTGGCTACACCTTC. Protein product: CASSPYDIGGYTF.

The rearrangement links TRBV25-1 to TRBJ2-2; 13 bases align to TRBD2. The CDR3 is made up of 16 amino acids. Germline V lookup: CDR1 MGHDK, CDR2 SYGVNS. The DNA of the CDR3 is TGTGTCAACAGTGAGGGACTAGCGGGACTGACCGGGGAGCTGTTTTTT. This encodes CVNSEGLAGLTGELFF.